This T cell receptor (beta chain) is drawn from a study of T-cell reconstitution after alpha-beta-depleted transplantation in children. Notes on the study in general: T cells produced anew were the main source of T-cell counts and diversity one year after transplant.

In the case of this clonotype: Its specificity is unknown.

CDR1 is DFQATT and CDR2 is SNEGSKA in the germline V gene (reference sequence). V dropped 6 bases and J dropped 1 base, with 4 bases sitting between them. The CDR3 contains 11 residues. Preparation of the TCRbeta library was carried out with unique molecular identifiers. MiXCR was run by TCRdb on the PCR reads, yielding one entry per CDR3 protein. The data contain 550,000 to 800,000 distinct CDR3 sequences, around 13% of them seen just once; the ten biggest clones take up 0.75% to 0.85%. This sequence was found in a girl aged 2-10 years with congenital amegakaryocytic thrombocytopenia, due to receive a stem cell transplant. Sequencing was performed on PBMCs, taken before TCRalphabeta/CD19-depleted stem cell transplant. The V gene is TRBV20-1, the J gene TRBJ2-4; no reliable D call. DNA for the CDR3: TGCAGTGCCTCGGCCAAAAACATTCAGTACTTC. Amino acid sequence: CSASAKNIQYF.